This TCR beta chain was recovered during a study of siplizumab effects on memory and regulatory T cells. General study findings and limits: The average Treg-derived proportion among mappable alloreactive CD4+ clones was roughly 70% with siplizumab versus 26.9% in controls. Proliferating siplizumab-culture Treg suppressive function went unconfirmed.

The V and J ends lost 0 bases and 7 bases, in that order; junction bases with no gene match: 5. Germline V CDR1 and CDR2: GTSNPN, SVGIG (reference sequence). CDR3 length equals 13 residues. Only in-frame clones appear in the TCRdb table, and some are missing; sequencing was by immunoSEQ multiplex PCR. The sample has about 100,000 clones, roughly 94% seen once. About this clone: Antigen: not known.

Sequencing input: Tregs sorted from blood. The sequence derives from a human donor in good health. The genes are TRBV30 and TRBJ2-5, with 7 bases matching TRBD1. The CDR3 DNA reads TGTGCCTGGAGTGTAGATTCAGGGGGGACCCAGTACTTC. Encoded protein: CAWSVDSGGTQYF.